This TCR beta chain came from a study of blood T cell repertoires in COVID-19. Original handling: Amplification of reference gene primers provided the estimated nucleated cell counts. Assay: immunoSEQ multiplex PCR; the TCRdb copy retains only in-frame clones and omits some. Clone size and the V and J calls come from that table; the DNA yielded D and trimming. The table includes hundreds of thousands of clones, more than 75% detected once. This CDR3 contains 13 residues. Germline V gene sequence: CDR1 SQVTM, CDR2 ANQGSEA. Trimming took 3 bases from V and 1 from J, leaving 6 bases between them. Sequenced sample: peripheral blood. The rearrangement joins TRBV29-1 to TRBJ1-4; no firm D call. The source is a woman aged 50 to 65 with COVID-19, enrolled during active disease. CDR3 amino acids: CSVEGGTNEKLFF. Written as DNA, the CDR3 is TGCAGCGTTGAGGGAGGAACTAATGAAAAACTGTTTTTT.